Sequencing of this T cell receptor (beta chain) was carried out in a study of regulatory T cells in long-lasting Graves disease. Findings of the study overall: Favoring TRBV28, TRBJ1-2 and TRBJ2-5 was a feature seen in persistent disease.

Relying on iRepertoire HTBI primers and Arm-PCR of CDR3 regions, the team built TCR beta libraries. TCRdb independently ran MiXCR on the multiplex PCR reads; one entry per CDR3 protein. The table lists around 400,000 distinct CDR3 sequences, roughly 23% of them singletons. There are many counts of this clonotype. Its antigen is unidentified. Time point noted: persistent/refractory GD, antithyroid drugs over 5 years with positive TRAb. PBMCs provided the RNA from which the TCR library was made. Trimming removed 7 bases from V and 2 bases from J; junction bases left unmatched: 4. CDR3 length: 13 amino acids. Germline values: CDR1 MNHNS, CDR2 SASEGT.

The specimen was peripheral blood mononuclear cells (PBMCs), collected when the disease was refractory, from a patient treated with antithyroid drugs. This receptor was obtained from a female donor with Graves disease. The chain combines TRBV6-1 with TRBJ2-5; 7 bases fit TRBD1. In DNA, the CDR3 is TGTGCCAGCACGCACAGGGGTCAAGAGACCCAGTACTTC. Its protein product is CASTHRGQETQYF.